Listed below are T cell receptor beta chains from one sample, sequenced in a study of post-analysis software for immune sequencing data. A single record per CDR3 protein comes from TCRdb applying MiXCR to the PCR reads. The sample contains about 460,000 distinct CDR3 sequences, under 55% of which appear only once. The sequenced material came from blood. The receptors come from a girl aged 10 to 17 with multiple sclerosis. Each CDR3 is given with its conserved first and last residue. D genes are given only for firm matches. Size is omitted from some rows. Given values are once, few, many or a class for expanded clones.

clone size	D gene	V gene	J gene	CDR3 DNA	CDR3 protein
.	.	TRBV11-2	TRBJ1-2	TGTGCCAGCACCCAGGGGTCAGGGCAGTTTGGCTACACCTTC	CASTQGSGQFGYTF
.	TRBD2	TRBV28	TRBJ2-7	TGTGCCAGCAACCCAGCGGGAGCGACCTACGAGCAGTACTTC	CASNPAGATYEQYF
few	TRBD1	TRBV5-1	TRBJ2-5	TGTGCCAGCTCACCGGGACAGGGTGAAGAGACCCAGTACTTC	CASSPGQGEETQYF
.	TRBD1	TRBV6-2/TRBV6-3	TRBJ1-6	TGTGCCAGCATCAACCGGGACAGCTATAATTCACCCCTCCACTTT	CASINRDSYNSPLHF
.	.	TRBV12-3/TRBV12-4	TRBJ2-1	TGTGCCAGCAGTTTAAGAATAGGGGGGTACAATGAGCAGTTCTTC	CASSLRIGGYNEQFF
.	TRBD2	TRBV4-3	TRBJ2-4	TGCGCCAGCAGCCTGACGACTAGCGGGGATAAAAACATTCAGTACTTC	CASSLTTSGDKNIQYF
few	TRBD1	TRBV20-1	TRBJ1-4	TGCAGTGCTAGAGGGGGGACAGGGGAACTGTTTTTT	CSARGGTGELFF
.	.	TRBV7-7	TRBJ2-3	TGTGCTAGCAGCTTACGCTCTAGCGTAACAGATACGCAGTATTTT	CASSLRSSVTDTQYF
few	.	TRBV29-1	TRBJ2-5	TGCAGCGTCTACGGACAGTCTTCGGAGCAGTACTTC	CSVYGQSSEQYF
few	TRBD1	TRBV15	TRBJ2-1	TGTGCCACCACCAGGGAAGTGGGACAGTACAATGAGCAGTTCTTC	CATTREVGQYNEQFF
.	TRBD2	TRBV5-8	TRBJ2-5	TGTGCCAGCAGCTTGGGACTAGCGGGATCTGGAGAGCAGTACTTC	CASSLGLAGSGEQYF
.	TRBD1	TRBV7-2	TRBJ1-2	TGTGCCAGCAGCTTCCCAAGGACAGGGGGGGGCTACACCTTC	CASSFPRTGGGYTF
few	.	TRBV15	TRBJ2-7	TGTGCCACCAGCAGAGTTCGGACCTACTACGAGCAGTACTTC	CATSRVRTYYEQYF
.	TRBD2	TRBV20-1	TRBJ2-5	TGCAGTGCTGTCCCCCCTAGCGGGAGGAATCAAGAGACCCAGTACTTC	CSAVPPSGRNQETQYF
.	TRBD1	TRBV20-1	TRBJ1-5	TGCAGTGCTGAAGAGACAGGGTATAGCAATCAGCCCCAGCATTTT	CSAEETGYSNQPQHF
.	.	TRBV20-1	TRBJ2-1	TGCAGTGCTAGAGATCCGTTGGGAGCGGATATTAACAATGAGCAGTTCTTC	CSARDPLGADINNEQFF
few	.	TRBV9	TRBJ1-2	TGTGCCAGCAGCGGACCCGGGGACTATGGCTACACCTTC	CASSGPGDYGYTF
.	.	TRBV6-6	TRBJ1-1	TGTGCCAGCAGTAACTCGACAGGAAAAGCTTTCTTT	CASSNSTGKAFF
few	TRBD2	TRBV20-1	TRBJ2-3	TGCAGTGCCACACCCCCTGGGACTAGCGTACCACATACGCAGTATTTT	CSATPPGTSVPHTQYF
.	TRBD2	TRBV27	TRBJ2-4	TGTGCCAGCAGAGGAGGGCGGGGGGACATTCAGTACTTC	CASRGGRGDIQYF
.	TRBD2	TRBV20-1	TRBJ2-5	TGCAGTGCTAGAGGACTAGCGGGCAAAGAGACCCAGTACTTC	CSARGLAGKETQYF
.	TRBD1	TRBV7-6	TRBJ2-5	TGTGCCAGCAGCTCGCGGACAGGGGGCAATGAGCAGTACTTC	CASSSRTGGNEQYF
.	.	TRBV7-9	TRBJ2-7	TGTGCCAGCAGCTACCTACCCTACGAGCAGTACTTC	CASSYLPYEQYF
.	.	TRBV29-1	TRBJ2-5	TGCAGCGTTGACAGGGGAGGGACACCTGAAGAGACCCTGTACTTC	CSVDRGGTPEETLYF
.	.	TRBV5-5	TRBJ2-1	TGTGCCAGCAGCTTAGGGACGGCTATAAGCTCCTGCAATGAGCAGTTCTTC	CASSLGTAISSCNEQFF
.	.	TRBV7-8	TRBJ2-5	TGTGCCAGCAGCTCGGGAGTTTTGGGGACCCAGTACTTC	CASSSGVLGTQYF
.	.	TRBV12-3/TRBV12-4	TRBJ2-1	TGTGCCAGCAGTCACCGAGTAGGCGATGAGCAGTTCTTC	CASSHRVGDEQFF
.	.	TRBV29-1	TRBJ2-7	TGCAGCGTTGGAACCGAGGGGACCTACGAGCAGTACTTC	CSVGTEGTYEQYF
.	.	TRBV29-1	TRBJ2-7	TGCAGCGTTGCCGGCGGGATAACCACCTACGAGCAGTACTTC	CSVAGGITTYEQYF
.	.	TRBV5-1	TRBJ2-1	TGCGCCAGCAGCTTGGAAGTGCGGGGCAGGGGCAATGAGCAGTTCTTC	CASSLEVRGRGNEQFF
few	.	TRBV28	TRBJ2-3	TGTGCCAGCACCCTTCCAGCGGAAGATACGCAGTATTTT	CASTLPAEDTQYF
.	TRBD2	TRBV10-3	TRBJ2-1	TGTGCCATCAGTGAGTCTTCAAGCGGGAGATCCTACAATGAGCAGTTCTTC	CAISESSSGRSYNEQFF
.	TRBD2	TRBV28	TRBJ2-7	TGTGCCAGCAAACTAGCGGGAGAAACCTACGAGCAGTACTTC	CASKLAGETYEQYF
few	.	TRBV28	TRBJ2-5	TGTGCCAGCAGGGCGCAAGAGACCCAGTACTTC	CASRAQETQYF
.	.	TRBV27	TRBJ2-5	TGTGCCAGCAGTTTATCCGGGACTCTGTACCAAGAGACCCAGTACTTC	CASSLSGTLYQETQYF
few	.	TRBV20-1	TRBJ2-1	TGCAGTGCCTTCCTCTGGGGGGTTCAAGTCACAGGGGAGCAGTTCTTC	CSAFLWGVQVTGEQFF
few	.	TRBV20-1	TRBJ2-7	TGCAGTGCTGACCCGAGGGATCGCACCTACGAGCAGTACTTC	CSADPRDRTYEQYF
.	.	TRBV20-1	TRBJ2-1	TGCAGTGCTACTAGCAAACAAAGCTCCTACAATGAGCAGTTCTTC	CSATSKQSSYNEQFF
few	.	TRBV6-5	TRBJ1-2	TGTGCCACCTCACAGACAGGCTCCTACTATGGCTACACCTTC	CATSQTGSYYGYTF
.	.	TRBV20-1	TRBJ1-5	TGCAGTGCCAGGACAGGCAATCAGCCCCAGCATTTT	CSARTGNQPQHF
.	.	TRBV28	TRBJ2-7	TGTGCCAGCAGTTATACGGTCGGCTACGAGCAGTACTTC	CASSYTVGYEQYF
.	.	TRBV7-2	TRBJ2-1	TGTGCCAGCAGCCCCCTCAGATCCTCGGGAGTCCGGGATGAGCAGTTCTTC	CASSPLRSSGVRDEQFF
.	.	TRBV6-5	TRBJ2-7	TGTGCCAGCAGGAGGGTTTTAACCTACGAGCAGTACTTC	CASRRVLTYEQYF
.	TRBD1	TRBV11-3	TRBJ2-1	TGTGCCAGCAGTCAGACAGGGGGTCTTAACAATGAGCAGTTCTTC	CASSQTGGLNNEQFF
.	.	TRBV15	TRBJ1-1	TGTGCCACCACTCCTCGCAGGGGCGTCATGAACACTGAAGCTTTCTTT	CATTPRRGVMNTEAFF
.	.	TRBV6-5	TRBJ1-1	TGTGCCAGCAGTTATGAGAGGAGCACTGAAGCTTTCTTT	CASSYERSTEAFF
few	.	TRBV20-1	TRBJ2-1	TGCAGTGCTAGAGATCAGGGTAGCCCAATTGAGCAGTTCTTC	CSARDQGSPIEQFF
.	TRBD2	TRBV20-1	TRBJ2-3	TGCAGTGCTAGCCAGGCGGGAGGTGGGGCAGATACGCAGTATTTT	CSASQAGGGADTQYF
few	TRBD2	TRBV10-3	TRBJ2-1	TGTGCCCTCTCCGGGACTAGCCTCCAAAGTGAGCAGTTCTTC	CALSGTSLQSEQFF
.	.	TRBV20-1	TRBJ2-3	TGCAGTGCGTATGAGTGGGGCGGGAACACAGATACGCAGTATTTT	CSAYEWGGNTDTQYF
few	TRBD2	TRBV29-1	TRBJ2-7	TGCAGCGTTCCTGCGGGACTAGCGGGCTACGAGCGGTACTTC	CSVPAGLAGYERYF
few	.	TRBV7-2	TRBJ2-7	TGTGCCAGCAGCTTTTCGGGCGGGAACTCCTACGAGCAGTACTTC	CASSFSGGNSYEQYF
once	TRBD2	TRBV7-3	TRBJ2-7	TGTGCCAGCAGCCCGACTAGCTTTGTTTACGAGCAGTACTTC	CASSPTSFVYEQYF
many	TRBD2	TRBV20-1	TRBJ2-7	TGCAGTGCTAATCTAGCGGGAGGTTCAGCCTACGAGCAGTACTTC	CSANLAGGSAYEQYF